The text below deals with one T cell receptor (beta chain). Germline assignment: CDR1 MNHEY and CDR2 SMNVEV (reference sequence). This CDR3 spans 13 amino acids. Trimming stripped 2 bases from V and 4 bases from J, with 8 bases between. Researchers ran the PCR with 60 Vbeta and 13 Jbeta primers. Sequencing was performed with immunoSEQ multiplex PCR; in TCRdb, only in-frame clones are kept and a portion is missing. Of about 120,000 clones listed, 55% to 65% were seen once; the top ten hold more than 8%. This sample is part of a study of cytomegalovirus exposure and HLA in healthy donors. The chain uses TRBV27 and TRBJ1-2; D is uncertain. The source is a man between 35 and 55 years old in good health and CMV-seropositive. The sequenced sample was PBMCs. The CDR3 sequence is CASSLGTSYGYTF. The CDR3 nucleotides read TGTGCCAGCAGTTTAGGCACGTCCTATGGCTACACCTTC.